These T cell receptor beta chains were read from a single sample in a study of sequential checkpoint blockade in melanoma. The data were produced by immunoSEQ multiplex PCR, yet TCRdb's version contains in-frame clones alone and is incomplete. The sample consists of around 15,000 clones, 70% to 85% of them appearing once. Sequenced material: CD8+ T cells sorted from blood (inferred from file names), taken from a patient given nivolumab and ipilimumab in sequence. The receptors were sampled from a human donor with melanoma. CDR3s include the opening cysteine and the closing phenylalanine or tryptophan.

CDR3	J	V
CASSFNEWGNRYEQYF	TRBJ2-7	TRBV5-1
CASSVAGGFTDTQYF	TRBJ2-3	TRBV9
CASSYQVPNAIRYTF	TRBJ1-2	TRBV27
CASSPDRGYEQYF	TRBJ2-7	TRBV4-1
CAISDPTGGLDTQYF	TRBJ2-3	TRBV10-3
CASSETSGSADTQYF	TRBJ2-3	TRBV9
CASSIDRYNEQFF	TRBJ2-1	TRBV27
CASSLTVSYEQYF	TRBJ2-7	TRBV11-2
CSVEEPRVVGNEQFF	TRBJ2-1	TRBV29-1
CASSFSSGSYNEQFF	TRBJ2-1	TRBV7-9
CASSLGGDWRNQPQHF	TRBJ1-5	TRBV7-2
CASSLSVAEPSETQYF	TRBJ2-5	TRBV28
CASSVTLAGGPQIDTQYF	TRBJ2-3	TRBV9
CASTYRGEGFSEQYF	TRBJ2-7	TRBV7-2
CASSFSGARYEQYF	TRBJ2-7	TRBV27
CASSLPLGPNEKLFF	TRBJ1-4	TRBV7-9
CASSLDLPGGDGYTF	TRBJ1-2	TRBV11-2
CASSQSLGGSYNEQFF	TRBJ2-1	TRBV4-3
CASSQGGAAFF	TRBJ1-1	TRBV4-1
CASSESSSNYGYTF	TRBJ1-2	TRBV10-2
CASSNSNEQFF	TRBJ2-1	TRBV27
CASSERTYNEQFF	TRBJ2-1	TRBV6-4
CASSPQGAGYTEAFF	TRBJ1-1	TRBV6-4
CASSGTSGGKETQYF	TRBJ2-5	TRBV6-4
CASSENRAYEQYF	TRBJ2-7	TRBV10-2
CASSLWGGSDTQYF	TRBJ2-3	TRBV27
CASSASGGFNEKLFF	TRBJ1-4	TRBV9
CASSPLDSYEQYF	TRBJ2-7	TRBV11-2
CASTEESSGANVLTF	TRBJ2-6	TRBV6-5
CASSLSPGNTEAFF	TRBJ1-1	TRBV5-1
CASSFLSTDTQYF	TRBJ2-3	TRBV7-8
CASSDSGGGATDTQYF	TRBJ2-3	TRBV6-4
CASSQDFSSSYNSPLHF	TRBJ1-6	TRBV4-3
CASSLSLGQGAAEQYF	TRBJ2-7	TRBV7-9
CATSYIGGGYNEQFF	TRBJ2-1	TRBV15
CASRHREGRGTDNSSSSYEQYF	-	TRBV12-2
CASSLGGSEQYF	TRBJ2-7	TRBV28
CASSGTSGSIRNNEQFF	TRBJ2-1	TRBV11-2
CASSQGKRSEQFF	TRBJ2-1	TRBV23-1
CASSHTAGRYNEQFF	TRBJ2-1	TRBV14
CASSHATDTAYEQYF	TRBJ2-7	TRBV11-1
CASIEQGSSYNEQFF	TRBJ2-1	TRBV7-9